This T cell receptor beta chain was captured in a study of radiotherapy plus CTLA-4 blockade in lung cancer. Study in general: In approximately 17% of patients, objective responses were seen; roughly 28% had disease control.

V was pared by 5 bases and J by 4 bases, with 14 bases between. The CDR3 is made up of 15 amino acids. Germline loops: CDR1 SGHNT, CDR2 YENEEA. Sequencing was performed with immunoSEQ multiplex PCR; in TCRdb, only in-frame clones are kept and a portion is missing. The repertoire holds about 87,000 clones, with 70% to 90% as singletons. This chain joins TRBV11-3 and TRBJ2-2; a weak D match, TRBD1 (6 bases). The sample in question was peripheral blood, obtained from a patient treated with radiotherapy plus ipilimumab. The origin of this receptor is a human donor with non-small cell lung cancer that progressed on radiotherapy plus ipilimumab. CDR3 region: CASSPAGTLTGELFF. CDR3 DNA sequence: TGTGCCAGCAGCCCTGCCGGGACACTCACCGGGGAGCTGTTTTTT.